The source of this T cell receptor beta chain is a study of CD8+ T cells in alopecia areata. Study-wide context: A regimen of oral tofacitinib, 5 to 10 mg twice daily, was given to treated patients.

Findings and caveats of the study: Clarity of TCR sharing across patients fell short of that in mice, possibly HLA-related.

This CDR3 has 14 residues. Germline V gene data show CDR1 as MNHEY and CDR2 as SVGAGI. Trimming pared 8 bases from V and 2 bases from J, leaving 13 bases between. Researchers took lesional scalp punch biopsies and peripheral blood from people who were alopecia areata patients. Sequencing used cDNA as its template, made by extracting RNA and reverse transcribing it. Clones were sequenced by immunoSEQ multiplex PCR, and TCRdb holds only the in-frame ones, with some missing. The table has some 11,000 clones, roughly 59% seen once; the top ten hold about 8.1%. The sample holds a few counts of this clone. Its antigen is undetermined.

Sequences were derived from skin, sampled at week 0. The chain links TRBV6-5 to TRBJ1-3; D ambiguous. This sequence originates from a human donor with alopecia areata. The CDR3 region is CASGPLGAGNTIYF. The CDR3 DNA follows: TGTGCCAGCGGCCCCCTTGGGGCTGGAAACACCATATATTTT.